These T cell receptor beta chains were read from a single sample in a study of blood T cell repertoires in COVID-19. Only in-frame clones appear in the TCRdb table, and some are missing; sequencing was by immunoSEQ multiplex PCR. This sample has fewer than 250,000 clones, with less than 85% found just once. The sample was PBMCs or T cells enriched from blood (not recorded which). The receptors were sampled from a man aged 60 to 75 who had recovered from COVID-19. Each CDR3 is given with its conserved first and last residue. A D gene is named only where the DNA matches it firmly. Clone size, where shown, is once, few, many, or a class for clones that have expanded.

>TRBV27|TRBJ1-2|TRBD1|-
TGTGCCAGCAGTCGGACAGGGCTGTCTGGCTACACCTTC
CASSRTGLSGYTF
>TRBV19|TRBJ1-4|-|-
TGTGCCAGTAGTATCCGAGGGGGGGTTTCTGAAAAACTGTTTTTT
CASSIRGGVSEKLFF
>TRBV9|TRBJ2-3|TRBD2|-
TGTGCCAGCAGCGTAGGAGGACTAGCCCGAGATACGCAGTATTTT
CASSVGGLARDTQYF
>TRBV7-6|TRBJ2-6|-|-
TGTGCCAGCAGCCCCCAACAGGTTTCTGGGGCCAACGTCCTGACTTTC
CASSPQQVSGANVLTF
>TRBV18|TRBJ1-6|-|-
TGTGCCAGCTCAACCCGGCAGGGATTTGATTCACCCCTCCACTTT
CASSTRQGFDSPLHF
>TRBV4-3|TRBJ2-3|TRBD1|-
TGCGCCAGCAGCCCCCGACAGGGAAGCACAGATACGCAGTATTTT
CASSPRQGSTDTQYF
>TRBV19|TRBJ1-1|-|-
TGTGCCAGTAGTTCCAGCCGGGATGGGAGGACTGAAGCTTTCTTT
CASSSSRDGRTEAFF
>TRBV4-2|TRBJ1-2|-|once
TGTGCCAGCAGCCAAAGTCGGGCAGGGATGGTTACTAACTATGGCTACACCTTC
CASSQSRAGMVTNYGYTF
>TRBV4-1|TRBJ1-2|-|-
TGCGCCAGCAGCCAAGAAAGTCAGGGCGATGGCTACACCTTC
CASSQESQGDGYTF
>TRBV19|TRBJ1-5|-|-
TGTGCCAGTAGTATTAGCGGCCGAGATCAGCCCCAGCATTTT
CASSISGRDQPQHF
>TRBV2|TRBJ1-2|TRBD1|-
TGTGCCAGCAGTGAAGCGACAGGGTTATTCCTTTTTAACTATGGCTACACCTTC
CASSEATGLFLFNYGYTF
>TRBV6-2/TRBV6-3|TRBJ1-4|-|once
TGTGCCAGCAGTTACTTACCTATCACCAGACAGCAGTCTAATGAAAAACTGTTTTTT
CASSYLPITRQQSNEKLFF
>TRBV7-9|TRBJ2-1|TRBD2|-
TGTGCCAGCAGCCGACTAGCAAGCTCCTACAATGAGCAGTTCTTC
CASSRLASSYNEQFF
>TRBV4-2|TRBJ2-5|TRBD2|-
TGTGCCAGCAGCCAATCGAGCGGGGAGTGGCGGGAGACCCAGTACTTC
CASSQSSGEWRETQYF
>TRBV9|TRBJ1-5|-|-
TGTGCCAGCAGCGTCGGTGGGAGGGATCAGCCCCAGCATTTT
CASSVGGRDQPQHF
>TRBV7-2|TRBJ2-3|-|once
TGTGCCAGCAGCCAGGACAGATCAGCAGATACGCAGTATTTT
CASSQDRSADTQYF
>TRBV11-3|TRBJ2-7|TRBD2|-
TGTGCCAGCAGTCCTTGGGGGGGAGGGACCGGCGAGCAGTACTTC
CASSPWGGGTGEQYF
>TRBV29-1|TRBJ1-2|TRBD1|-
TGCAGCGTTGAAAGACAGGGGATTAACTATGGCTACACCTTC
CSVERQGINYGYTF